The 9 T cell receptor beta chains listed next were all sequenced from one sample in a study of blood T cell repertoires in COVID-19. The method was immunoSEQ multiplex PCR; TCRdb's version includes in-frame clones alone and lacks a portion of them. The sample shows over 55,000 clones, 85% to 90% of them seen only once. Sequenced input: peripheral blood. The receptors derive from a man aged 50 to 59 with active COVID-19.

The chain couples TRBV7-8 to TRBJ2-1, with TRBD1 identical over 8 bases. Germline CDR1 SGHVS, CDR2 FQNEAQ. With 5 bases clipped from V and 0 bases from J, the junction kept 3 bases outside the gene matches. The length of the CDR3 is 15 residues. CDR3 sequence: CASSTGQGSYNEQFF. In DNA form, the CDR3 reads TGTGCCAGCAGCACTGGACAGGGCTCCTACAATGAGCAGTTCTTC.

CDR3 nucleotides: TGTGCCAGCAGCCTCGGACTGGTTTCCTTCCCCGAGCAGTACTTC. Protein product: CASSLGLVSFPEQYF. The genes are TRBV3-1 (or the pseudogene TRBV3-2) and TRBJ2-7; D is possibly TRBD2 (5 bases). The CDR3 extends over 15 amino acids. Germline assignment: CDR1 LGHDT and CDR2 YNNKEL (reference sequence). The ends were cut back, 4 bases at V and 6 bases at J, with 19 bases in the middle.

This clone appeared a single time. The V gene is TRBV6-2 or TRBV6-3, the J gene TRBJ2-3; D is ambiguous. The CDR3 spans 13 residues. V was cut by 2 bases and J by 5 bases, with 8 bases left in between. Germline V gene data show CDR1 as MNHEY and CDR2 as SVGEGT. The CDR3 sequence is CASSYLPGDTQYF. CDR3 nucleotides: TGTGCCAGCAGTTACCTGCCGGGAGATACGCAGTATTTT.

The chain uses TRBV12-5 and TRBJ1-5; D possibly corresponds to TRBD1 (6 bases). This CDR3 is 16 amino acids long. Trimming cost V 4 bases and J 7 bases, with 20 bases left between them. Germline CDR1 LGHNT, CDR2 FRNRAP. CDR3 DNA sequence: TGTGCTAGTGGTTCGGATCCGGGGGGCGCATCGCAGCCCCAGCATTTT. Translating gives CASGSDPGGASQPQHF.

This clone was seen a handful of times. The DNA of the CDR3 is TGTGCCAGCAGCCTCCGGGACAACAATCAGCCCCAGCATTTT. Residues: CASSLRDNNQPQHF. The chain recombines TRBV7-2 with TRBJ1-5, with a possible D match to TRBD1 (6 bases). The ends were cut back, 5 bases at V and 3 bases at J, with 11 bases in the middle. The germline gives CDR1 SGHTA, CDR2 FQGNSA. The CDR3 contains 14 residues.

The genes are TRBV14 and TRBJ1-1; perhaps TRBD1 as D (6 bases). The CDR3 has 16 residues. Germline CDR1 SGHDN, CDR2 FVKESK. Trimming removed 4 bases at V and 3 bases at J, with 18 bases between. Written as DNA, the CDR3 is TGTGCCAGCAGCCCACCGGGGGGCGTTGGGTACACTGAAGCTTTCTTT. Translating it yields CASSPPGGVGYTEAFF. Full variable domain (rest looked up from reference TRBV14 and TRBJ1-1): EAGVTQFPSHSVIEKGQTVTLRCDPISGHDNLYWYRRVMGKEIKFLLHFVKESKQDESGMPNNRFLAERTGGTYSTLKVQPAELEDSGVYFCASSPPGGVGYTEAFFGQGTRLTVV.

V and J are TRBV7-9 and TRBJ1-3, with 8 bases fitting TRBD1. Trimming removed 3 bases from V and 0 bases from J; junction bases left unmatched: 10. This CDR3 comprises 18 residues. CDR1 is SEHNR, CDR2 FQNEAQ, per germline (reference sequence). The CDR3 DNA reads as TGTGCCAGCAGCTTGCTCCATGGACAGGGACCCTCTGGAAACACCATATATTTT. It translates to CASSLLHGQGPSGNTIYF.

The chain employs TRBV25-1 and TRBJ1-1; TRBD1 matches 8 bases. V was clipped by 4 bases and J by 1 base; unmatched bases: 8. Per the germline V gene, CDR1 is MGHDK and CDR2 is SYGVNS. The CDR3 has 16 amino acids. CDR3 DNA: TGTGCCAGCAGTGCAGTAACCGGGACAGGGAACACTGAAGCTTTCTTT. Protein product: CASSAVTGTGNTEAFF.

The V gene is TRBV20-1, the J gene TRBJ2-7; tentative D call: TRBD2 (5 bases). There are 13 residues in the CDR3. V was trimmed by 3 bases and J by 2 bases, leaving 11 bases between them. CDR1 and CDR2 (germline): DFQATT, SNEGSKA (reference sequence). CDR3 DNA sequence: TGCAGTGCTAGTAAGGACTTAACCTACGAGCAGTACTTC. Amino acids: CSASKDLTYEQYF.